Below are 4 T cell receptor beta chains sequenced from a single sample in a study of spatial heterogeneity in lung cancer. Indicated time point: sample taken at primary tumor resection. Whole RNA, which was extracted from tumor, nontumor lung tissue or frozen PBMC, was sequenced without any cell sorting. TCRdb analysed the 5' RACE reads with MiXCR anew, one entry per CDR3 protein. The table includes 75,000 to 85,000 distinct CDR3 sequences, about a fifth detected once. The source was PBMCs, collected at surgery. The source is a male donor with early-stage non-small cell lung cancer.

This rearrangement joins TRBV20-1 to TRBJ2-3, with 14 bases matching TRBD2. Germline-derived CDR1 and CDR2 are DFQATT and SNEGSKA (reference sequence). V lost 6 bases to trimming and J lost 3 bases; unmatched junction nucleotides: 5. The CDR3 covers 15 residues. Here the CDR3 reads CSATGLAGVTDTQYF. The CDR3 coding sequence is TGCAGTGCAACGGGACTAGCGGGGGTAACAGATACGCAGTATTTT.

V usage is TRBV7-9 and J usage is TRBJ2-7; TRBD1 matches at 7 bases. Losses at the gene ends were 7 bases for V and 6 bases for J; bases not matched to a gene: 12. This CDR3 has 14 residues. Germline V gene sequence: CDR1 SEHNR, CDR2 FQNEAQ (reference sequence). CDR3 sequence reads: CASTPTGQVIEQYF. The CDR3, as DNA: TGTGCCAGCACCCCGACAGGGCAGGTGATCGAGCAGTACTTC.

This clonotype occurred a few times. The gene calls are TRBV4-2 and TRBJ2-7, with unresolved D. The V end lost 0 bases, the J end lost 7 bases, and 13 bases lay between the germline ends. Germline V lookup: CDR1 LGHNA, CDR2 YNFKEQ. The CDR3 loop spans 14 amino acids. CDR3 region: CASSQDSLVGEQYF. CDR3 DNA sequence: TGTGCCAGCAGCCAAGATTCCCTAGTGGGTGAGCAGTACTTC.

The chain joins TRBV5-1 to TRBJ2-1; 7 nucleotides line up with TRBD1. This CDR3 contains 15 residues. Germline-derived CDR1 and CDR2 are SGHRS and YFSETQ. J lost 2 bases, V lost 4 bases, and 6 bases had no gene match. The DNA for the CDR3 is TGCGCCAGCAGCGACAGGGCCGGCACCTACAATGAGCAGTTCTTC. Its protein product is CASSDRAGTYNEQFF.